This T cell receptor beta chain was found in a study of blood T cell repertoires in COVID-19. The data were produced by immunoSEQ multiplex PCR, yet TCRdb's version contains in-frame clones alone and is incomplete. The table records about 300,000 clones, approximately 82% of them present only once. Trimming took 4 bases from V and 2 from J, leaving 12 bases between them. Germline-derived CDR1 and CDR2 are SGHRS and YFSETQ. The CDR3 loop spans 14 amino acids. V usage is TRBV5-1 and J usage is TRBJ2-5, with D possibly matching TRBD2 (6 bases). The TCR sequence derives from a woman aged 50 to 60 with acute or convalescent COVID-19. Sequencing input: peripheral blood. CDR3 in amino acids: CASSLPGLQETQYF. CDR3 nucleotide sequence: TGCGCCAGCAGCCTTCCGGGACTGCAAGAGACCCAGTACTTC.